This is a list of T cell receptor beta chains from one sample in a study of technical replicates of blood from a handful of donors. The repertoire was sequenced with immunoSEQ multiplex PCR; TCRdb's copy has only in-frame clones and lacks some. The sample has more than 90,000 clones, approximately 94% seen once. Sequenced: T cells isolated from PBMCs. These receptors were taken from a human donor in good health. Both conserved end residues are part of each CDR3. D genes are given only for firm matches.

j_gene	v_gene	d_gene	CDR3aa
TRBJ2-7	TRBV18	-	CASSPQGFGYEQYF
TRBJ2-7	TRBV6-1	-	CASSPIDYEQYF
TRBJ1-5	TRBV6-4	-	CASSDYQQVGRDNQPQHF
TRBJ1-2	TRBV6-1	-	CASSEVPRGREYGYTF
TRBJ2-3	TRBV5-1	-	CASSLRGRPTDTQYF
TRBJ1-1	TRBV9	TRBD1	CASSAGTGNTEAFF
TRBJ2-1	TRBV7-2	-	CASSLGTARYYNEQFF
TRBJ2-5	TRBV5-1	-	CASSLGVNFQETQYF
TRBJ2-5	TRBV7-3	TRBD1	CASSLTRDREIYF
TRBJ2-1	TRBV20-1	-	CSAREAGEQFF
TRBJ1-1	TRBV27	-	CASSANSGATEAFF
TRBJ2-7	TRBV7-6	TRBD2	CASSRLAGGNYEQYF
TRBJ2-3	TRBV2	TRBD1	CASRAASGTGITDTQYF
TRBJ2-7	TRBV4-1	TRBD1	CASSRPGQGEYEQYF
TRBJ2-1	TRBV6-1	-	CASSEFGGGGSYEQFF
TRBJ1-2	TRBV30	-	CAWRSWAGNYGYTF
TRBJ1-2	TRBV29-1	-	CSVVWSGFYTF
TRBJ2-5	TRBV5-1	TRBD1	CASSDYTGGSQETQYF
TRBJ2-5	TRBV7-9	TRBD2	CASSLLSGGSYETQYF
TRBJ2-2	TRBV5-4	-	CASRIEEAGELFF
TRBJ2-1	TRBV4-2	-	CASSQDPSAGEQFF
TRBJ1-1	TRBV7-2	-	CASSPGAANTEAFF
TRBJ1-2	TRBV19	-	CASSIGQSYGYTF
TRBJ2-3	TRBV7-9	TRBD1	CASSLGSGQRGLDTQYF
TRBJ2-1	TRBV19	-	CASSMQDSAYNEQFF
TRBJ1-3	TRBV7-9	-	CASSPGSVSGNTIYF
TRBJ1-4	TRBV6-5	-	CASRPRQDLNEKLFF
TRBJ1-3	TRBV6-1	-	CASSPLSGNTIYF
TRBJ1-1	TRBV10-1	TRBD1	CASSEGGLGAVEAFF
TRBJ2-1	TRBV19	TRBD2	CASSDGLAGGRLNNEQFF
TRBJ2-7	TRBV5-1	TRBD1	CASSRNRQGTGHEQYF
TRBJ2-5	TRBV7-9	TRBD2	CASSLGEAGEETQYF
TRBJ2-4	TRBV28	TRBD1	CASTSGDRDANIQYF
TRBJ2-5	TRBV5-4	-	CASSPGGRDIQTQYF
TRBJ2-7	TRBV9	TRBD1	CASSQLPGGLYEQYF
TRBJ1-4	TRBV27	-	CASGARDNEKLFF
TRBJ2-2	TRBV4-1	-	CASSLKTGKAGELFF
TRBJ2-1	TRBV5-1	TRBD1	CASSLSQGASYNEQFF
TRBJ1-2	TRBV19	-	CASSDMALSYGYTF
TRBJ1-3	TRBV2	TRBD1	CASSPGQGLYF
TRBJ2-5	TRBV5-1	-	CASSLRVEKETQYF
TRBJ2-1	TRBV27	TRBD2	CASSLTLGTSGSRNEQFF
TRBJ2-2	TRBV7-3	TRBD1	CASSSDRAKGGELFF
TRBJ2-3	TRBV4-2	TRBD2	CASSSPGTRRAGTDTQYF